Each of the 30 T cell receptor beta chains below was sequenced from the same sample in a study of neurological immune-mediated disorders. Time point here: longitudinal time-point 1 (baseline). TCRdb redid the calling of the 5' RACE reads with MiXCR, one entry per CDR3 protein. The top ten clones hold 1.6% of a sample with approximately 53,000 distinct CDR3 sequences, more than 8% of them seen once. Sequencing used PBMCs. These receptors were collected from a woman in her forties in good health.

This clonotype was seen at least ten times. This chain connects TRBV7-9 to TRBJ2-7, with D hard to call. The CDR3 sequence is 15 residues long. Trimming pared 3 bases from V and 1 base from J, leaving 13 bases between. CDR1 is SEHNR, CDR2 FQNEAQ, per germline (reference sequence). CDR3 in amino acids: CASSLSRALSYEQYF. For the CDR3, the DNA is TGTGCCAGCAGCTTGAGCCGGGCACTGTCCTACGAGCAGTACTTC.

This clonotype was recorded many times. The V and J genes are TRBV10-3 and TRBJ2-2, with D uncertain. The length of the CDR3 is 15 residues. CDR1 ENHRY and CDR2 SYGVKD come from the germline V gene. The V end was cut by 7 bases, the J end by 3 bases, with 15 bases between. The CDR3 spells CAITQTGRDTGELFF. As DNA, the CDR3 is TGTGCCATCACCCAGACGGGCCGGGACACCGGGGAGCTGTTTTTT.

The chain couples TRBV5-1 to TRBJ2-2, with D perhaps matching TRBD1 or TRBD2 (6 bases each). This CDR3 contains 16 residues. The germline gives CDR1 SGHRS, CDR2 YFSETQ. Between the trimmed V and J ends, which lost 0 bases and 5 bases, there was a span of 14 bases. CDR3 DNA sequence: TGCGCCAGCAGCTTGGCCGGGGGACAACTAACCGGGGAGCTGTTTTTT. Translation: CASSLAGGQLTGELFF.

This clonotype was counted at least ten times. The chain has TRBV5-1 and TRBJ2-7; 7 bases align to TRBD1. Germline V gene data show CDR1 as SGHRS and CDR2 as YFSETQ. The junction had 6 bases not matched to a gene; V was cut back by 7 bases and J by 2 bases. The CDR3 contains 13 residues. The chain's CDR3 is CASHRDSTYEQYF. DNA of the CDR3: TGCGCCAGCCACCGGGACAGTACCTACGAGCAGTACTTC.

The chain combines TRBV3-1 with TRBJ2-2; 7 bases are shared with TRBD2. There are 18 residues in the CDR3. CDR1 and CDR2 from the germline V gene are LGHDT and YNNKEL (reference sequence). The trim removed 0 bases at V and 1 base at J, leaving 8 bases unmatched. In DNA, the CDR3 is TGTGCCAGCAGCCAAGATCTTAGGCTAGCGGAGAACACCGGGGAGCTGTTTTTT. Translating gives CASSQDLRLAENTGELFF. Variable domain in full (rest from reference TRBV3-1 and TRBJ2-2): DTAVSQTPKYLVTQMGNDKSIKCEQNLGHDTMYWYKQDSKKFLKIMFSYNNKELIINETVPNRFSPKSPDKAHLNLHINSLELGDSAVYFCASSQDLRLAENTGELFFGEGSRLTVL.

This clonotype has at least ten counts. The rearrangement links TRBV5-1 to TRBJ2-7; D may be TRBD2 (6 bases). CDR1 and CDR2 from the germline V gene are SGHRS and YFSETQ. The ends were cut back, 4 bases at V and 2 bases at J, with 13 bases in the middle. The CDR3 consists of 14 residues. The CDR3 region has the DNA TGCGCCAGCAGCCGGAGGGGAGAAACCTACGAGCAGTACTTC. Its protein product is CASSRRGETYEQYF.

Many counts were recorded for this clonotype. The V gene is TRBV4-2, the J gene TRBJ2-1; weak D call: TRBD1 (6 bases). V dropped 0 bases and J dropped 5 bases, with 14 bases sitting between them. CDR3 length: 16 amino acids. Looked up from germline, CDR1 is LGHNA and CDR2 is YNFKEQ. The CDR3 reads CASSQETGNMNNEQFF. CDR3 sequence (DNA): TGTGCCAGCAGCCAAGAAACAGGGAATATGAACAATGAGCAGTTCTTC.

In this sample, this clonotype turned up many times. The chain uses TRBV3-1 and TRBJ1-2, with D hard to call. The CDR3 runs to 14 residues. The germline V gene has CDR1 LGHDT and CDR2 YNNKEL (reference sequence). V lost 2 bases and J lost 1, with 8 bases in between. The CDR3, as DNA: TGTGCCAGCAGCCAACGTGCATTTAACTATGGCTACACCTTC. This translates into CASSQRAFNYGYTF.

Many counts were recorded for this clonotype. The V call is TRBV7-2, the J call TRBJ1-2; 10 bases are a match to TRBD1. The germline V gene encodes CDR1 SGHTA and CDR2 FQGNSA. V lost 1 base and J lost 5; bases outside the gene matches: 10. This CDR3 region has 17 residues. CDR3 loop: CASSLDSRDRGRYGYTF. The CDR3 coding sequence is TGTGCCAGCAGCTTAGATTCCAGGGACAGGGGCCGGTATGGCTACACCTTC. Drawing the rest from reference TRBV7-2 and TRBJ1-2, the complete variable domain is GAGVSQSPSNKVTEKGKDVELRCDPISGHTALYWYRQSLGQGLEFLIYFQGNSAPDKSGLPSDRFSAERTGGSVSTLTIQRTQQEDSAVYLCASSLDSRDRGRYGYTFGSGTRLTVV.

Note on this clonotype: A much bigger clone sits one base away, suggesting this may be a read error. Written as DNA, the CDR3 is TGTGCCAGCGGTCGAGGGACAGTCTCTAGCTACACCTTC. Translation: CASGRGTVSSYTF. The chain employs TRBV6-2 or TRBV6-3 and TRBJ1-2; 7 bases match TRBD1. J was trimmed by 9 bases and V by 8 bases; bases with no gene match: 12. There are 13 residues in the CDR3. Germline lookup yields CDR1 MNHEY and CDR2 SVGEGT.

This clonotype appeared many times. The V gene is TRBV12-3 or TRBV12-4, the J gene TRBJ1-2, with TRBD1 matching over 7 bases. The CDR3 runs to 13 residues. Trimming removed 6 bases from V and 8 bases from J; junction bases left unmatched: 9. The CDR3 DNA is TGTGCCAGCAGCCGGGACAGCGAACTGGGCTACACCTTC. This sequence encodes CASSRDSELGYTF.

This clonotype is medium-sized in the sample. The chain's CDR3 is CASSFPGSSYTF. The CDR3, as DNA: TGTGCCAGCAGTTTTCCGGGGAGCAGCTACACCTTC. The chain links TRBV12-3 or TRBV12-4 to TRBJ1-2; the D is unclear. V lost 3 bases to trimming and J lost 9 bases, with 11 bases between them. The CDR3 spans 12 residues.

This clonotype was observed many times. The V call is TRBV7-2, the J call TRBJ2-6; 8 nucleotides align to TRBD2. V lost 10 bases to trimming and J lost 3 bases; unmatched junction nucleotides: 11. CDR3 length equals 16 residues. Germline-derived CDR1 and CDR2 are SGHTA and FQGNSA. The DNA for the CDR3 is TGTGCCACTACACCGGGGGGGGCCCATGGGGCCAACGTCCTGACTTTC. Encoded protein: CATTPGGAHGANVLTF.

V and J are TRBV7-2 and TRBJ2-7; 11 nucleotides match TRBD2. Germline values: CDR1 SGHTA, CDR2 FQGNSA. This CDR3 comprises 16 residues. V was clipped by 5 bases and J by 4 bases; unmatched bases: 10. Here the CDR3 reads CASSRRLAGKVYEQYF. The CDR3 DNA sequence: TGTGCCAGCAGCCGCCGACTAGCGGGGAAGGTTTACGAGCAGTACTTC.

This clonotype was seen repeatedly, ten times or more. V gene TRBV20-1 combines with J gene TRBJ1-2; D is unresolved. The CDR3 runs to 11 residues. V lost 4 bases and J 7 bases, leaving 10 bases between the germline ends. CDR1 is DFQATT, CDR2 SNEGSKA, per germline (reference sequence). In nucleotides, the CDR3 is TGCAGTGCTACCGTACTAATTGGCTACACCTTC. Translation: CSATVLIGYTF.

This clonotype was picked up many times. CDR3 in DNA: TGCGCCAGCAGCTTGGACGGGGGTCAGCCCCAGCATTTT. Translated: CASSLDGGQPQHF. The gene calls are TRBV5-1 and TRBJ1-5, with D perhaps TRBD1 (5 bases). Trimming pared 0 bases from V and 6 bases from J, leaving 7 bases between. Germline CDR1 and CDR2: SGHRS and YFSETQ. The CDR3 has 13 residues. The full variable domain, completed using reference TRBV5-1 and TRBJ1-5, is KAGVTQTPRYLIKTRGQQVTLSCSPISGHRSVSWYQQTPGQGLQFLFEYFSETQRNKGNFPGRFSGRQFSNSRSEMNVSTLELGDSALYLCASSLDGGQPQHFGDGTRLSIL.

This sequence joins TRBV6-2 or TRBV6-3 and TRBJ1-5, with D unresolved. CDR1 is MNHEY, CDR2 SVGEGT, per germline. The CDR3 totals 13 residues. Trimming left V 2 bases short and J 7 bases short, with 9 bases between. Here the CDR3 DNA reads TGTGCCAGCAGTTACGGGTGGAACCAGCCCCAGCATTTT. As protein: CASSYGWNQPQHF.

Ten or more counts support this clonotype. The chain carries TRBV24-1 and TRBJ2-1; no clear D gene. Germline V gives CDR1 KGHDR, CDR2 SFDVKD. Trimming shortened V by 0 bases and J by 6 bases, and 8 bases separated the two germline ends. CDR3 length: 14 residues. CDR3 sequence: CATSDLRSGNEQFF. The CDR3 DNA sequence: TGTGCCACCAGTGATTTGCGGTCCGGCAATGAGCAGTTCTTC.

This clonotype occurred many times. The chain combines TRBV21-1 with TRBJ2-1; no DNA check was done on the table's D call, TRBD1. TRBV21-1 is reported as a pseudogene. The CDR3 is 15 amino acids. This chain's CDR3 is CASSKGGGAYNEQFF. The CDR3 DNA reads as TGTGCCAGCAGCAAAGGGGGGGGGGCCTACAATGAGCAGTTCTTC.

This clonotype was counted ten times or more. V is TRBV15 and J is TRBJ1-4, with D possibly being TRBD1 (5 bases). Trimming took off 2 bases at V and 3 bases at J, with 10 bases between the two ends. Germline CDR1 LNHNV, CDR2 YYDKDF (reference sequence). This CDR3 has 15 residues. The CDR3 is CATSRRPGANEKLFF. The CDR3 bases are TGTGCCACCAGCAGAAGGCCGGGGGCTAATGAAAAACTGTTTTTT.

This clonotype was detected a few times. A clone one base away is much larger, so this may be a read error. The chain recombines TRBV6-5 with TRBJ1-4; 7 bases match TRBD1. This CDR3 is built from 15 residues. Unmatched junction bases numbered 6, after V lost 2 bases and J lost 6 bases. The germline CDR1 and CDR2 sequences are MNHEY and SVGAGI. The CDR3 DNA reads TGTGCCAGCAGTTACACCCAGGGGGAAGATGAAAAACTGTTTTTT. Its translation is CASSYTQGEDEKLFF.

This clonotype came up many times. The chain is built from TRBV5-6 and TRBJ2-3, with D possibly TRBD1 on 5 matching bases. V lost 3 bases and J lost 2, with 10 bases in between. Germline CDR1 and CDR2: SGHDT and YYEEEE. CDR3 length: 14 residues. CDR3 amino acids: CASSSGRATDTQYF. The CDR3 DNA is TGTGCCAGCAGCTCGGGCAGGGCCACAGATACGCAGTATTTT. The full variable domain, rest sourced from reference TRBV5-6 and TRBJ2-3, is DAGVTQSPTHLIKTRGQQVTLRCSPKSGHDTVSWYQQALGQGPQFIFQYYEEEERQRGNFPDRFSGHQFPNYSSELNVNALLLGDSALYLCASSSGRATDTQYFGPGTRLTVL.

The CDR3 loop is CASSPTSGGLETQYF. The CDR3 nucleotides read TGTGCCAGCAGCCCTACTAGCGGGGGGCTAGAGACCCAGTACTTC. This chain uses TRBV5-6 with TRBJ2-5; 12 nucleotides align to TRBD2. Germline V gene data show CDR1 as SGHDT and CDR2 as YYEEEE. This CDR3 has 15 amino acids. The ends lost 4 bases at V and 4 bases at J; junction bases unmatched: 5. The full variable domain, its missing parts supplied by reference TRBV5-6 and TRBJ2-5, is DAGVTQSPTHLIKTRGQQVTLRCSPKSGHDTVSWYQQALGQGPQFIFQYYEEEERQRGNFPDRFSGHQFPNYSSELNVNALLLGDSALYLCASSPTSGGLETQYFGPGTRLLVL.

The table lists this clonotype with many counts. The chain recombines TRBV5-1 with TRBJ1-1; a weak D match, TRBD1 (5 bases). Germline V CDR1 and CDR2: SGHRS, YFSETQ. The CDR3 covers 16 residues. Deletions cut 3 bases from V and 4 bases from J, with 19 bases between. DNA for the CDR3: TGCGCCAGCAGCTCCTCGGGACGCCCCGATTCCACTGAAGCTTTCTTT. Translation: CASSSSGRPDSTEAFF.

This clonotype has at least ten counts. This rearrangement joins TRBV12-3 or TRBV12-4 to TRBJ2-2; 12 nucleotides align to TRBD2. The ends lost 6 bases at V and 6 bases at J; junction bases unmatched: 8. This CDR3 has 16 residues. CDR3 in DNA: TGTGCCAGCAGCCCCGGACTAGCGGGGTACCCCGGGGAGCTGTTTTTT. Translated, it gives CASSPGLAGYPGELFF.

This clonotype was seen at least ten times. The chain is built from TRBV3-1 and TRBJ2-5; either TRBD1 or TRBD2 may fit D (5 bases each). The CDR3 sequence is 13 residues long. The germline V and J ends were trimmed by 1 base and 5 bases, with 8 bases remaining between them. CDR1 is LGHDT, CDR2 YNNKEL, per germline (reference sequence). The CDR3 coding sequence is TGTGCCAGCAGCCAAGTGGGGGAGGAGACCCAGTACTTC. As protein: CASSQVGEETQYF.

Ten or more counts support this clonotype. J is TRBJ2-1 and V is TRBV7-8; possibly TRBD1 for D (5 bases). The CDR3 runs 17 residues. Trimming removed 2 bases from V and 0 bases from J, with 14 bases in between. In germline, CDR1 is SGHVS, CDR2 FQNEAQ. The CDR3: CASSLRPRVSSYNEQFF. The CDR3 DNA sequence: TGTGCCAGCAGCTTAAGACCCAGGGTGAGCTCCTACAATGAGCAGTTCTTC.

This clonotype was recorded at least ten times. The rearrangement joins TRBV10-3 to TRBJ2-1, with a weak D call TRBD1 (5 bases). V lost 3 bases and J 4 bases, leaving 22 bases between the germline ends. The CDR3 has 18 residues. CDR1 and CDR2 from the germline V gene are ENHRY and SYGVKD. CDR3 DNA sequence: TGTGCCATCAGTGACGTGGGCAGGGCTGGATCTGGTTACAATGAGCAGTTCTTC. Translated, it gives CAISDVGRAGSGYNEQFF.

This clonotype was seen at least ten times. The chain combines TRBV25-1 with TRBJ2-7, with TRBD1 as a possible D gene (6 bases). The length of the CDR3 is 14 residues. Trimming cost V 3 bases and J 0 bases, with 9 bases left between them. Germline V lookup: CDR1 MGHDK, CDR2 SYGVNS. CDR3 coding DNA: TGTGCCAGCAGTGACCTAGGGGGCTCCTACGAGCAGTACTTC. It specifies CASSDLGGSYEQYF.

The table lists this clonotype with many counts. V and J are TRBV20-1 and TRBJ2-2; 7 nucleotides match TRBD2. The CDR3 totals 14 residues. Germline V gene lookup returns CDR1 DFQATT and CDR2 SNEGSKA (reference sequence). Unmatched junction bases numbered 8, after V lost 6 bases and J lost 4 bases. CDR3 region: CSAPRGEGTGELFF. CDR3 nucleotides: TGCAGTGCCCCCCGGGGGGAGGGCACCGGGGAGCTGTTTTTT.